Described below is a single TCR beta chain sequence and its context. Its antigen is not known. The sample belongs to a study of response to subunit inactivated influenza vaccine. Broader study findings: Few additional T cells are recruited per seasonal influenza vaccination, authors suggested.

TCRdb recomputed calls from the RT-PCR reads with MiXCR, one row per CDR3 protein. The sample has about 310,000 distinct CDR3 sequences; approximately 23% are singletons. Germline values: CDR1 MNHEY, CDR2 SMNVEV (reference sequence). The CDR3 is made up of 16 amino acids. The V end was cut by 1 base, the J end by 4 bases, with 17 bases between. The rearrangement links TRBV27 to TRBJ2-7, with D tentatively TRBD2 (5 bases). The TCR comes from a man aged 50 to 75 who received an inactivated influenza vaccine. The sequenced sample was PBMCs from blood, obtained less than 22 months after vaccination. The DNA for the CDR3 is TGTGCCAGCAGTTTATTAGGGTCAGAGAGGGTGTACGAGCAGTACTTC. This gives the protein CASSLLGSERVYEQYF.